These 27 T cell receptor beta chains originate from one sample sequenced in a study of shared clonotypes between healthy human individuals. The repertoire was sequenced with immunoSEQ multiplex PCR; TCRdb's copy has only in-frame clones and lacks some. The repertoire consists of over a million clones, with roughly 96% occurring once and the leading ten covering approximately 1.2%. Sequencing input: naive CD4+ T cells sorted from blood. As for subset: CD45RA+ positively selected. These receptors came from a man aged 25 to 40 in good health.

Written as DNA, the CDR3 is TGTGCCATCATACGTAAGGGCAATCAGCCCCAGCATTTT. Amino acids: CAIIRKGNQPQHF. This sequence joins TRBV10-3 and TRBJ1-5; D remains ambiguous. V shed 7 bases and J shed 2 bases, with 9 bases lying between them. The CDR3 sequence is 13 residues long. Per the germline V gene, CDR1 is ENHRY and CDR2 is SYGVKD.

The V call is TRBV19, the J call TRBJ1-5; possibly TRBD1 for D (6 bases). The germline gives CDR1 LNHDA, CDR2 SQIVND (reference sequence). V was shortened by 5 bases and J by 7 bases, with 18 bases between the two germline ends. The CDR3 contains 15 residues. CDR3 sequence (DNA): TGTGCCAGTAGTCCCGCCGGGGGCCTGTCGCAGCCCCAGCATTTT. It translates to CASSPAGGLSQPQHF.

This chain connects TRBV7-3 to TRBJ2-1; D remains unclear. Germline V gives CDR1 SGHTA, CDR2 FQGTGA. This CDR3 region has 15 residues. With 5 bases removed from V and 0 bases from J, the gap between germline ends came to 11 bases. CDR3 DNA: TGTGCCAGCAGCACCCGCCGGAGCTCCTACAATGAGCAGTTCTTC. This encodes CASSTRRSSYNEQFF.

On this clone: Other DNA sequences in this sample translate to the same CDR3. The rearrangement links TRBV5-1 to TRBJ1-1; TRBD1 might be the D (5 bases). This CDR3 has 14 residues. In germline, CDR1 is SGHRS, CDR2 YFSETQ. V gave up 4 bases and J gave up 1 base, with 11 bases separating them. CDR3 nucleotides: TGCGCCAGCAGCCTCCGTGGGGGGAACACTGAAGCTTTCTTT. It specifies CASSLRGGNTEAFF.

The chain has TRBV6-5 and TRBJ1-4; D is unclear. The CDR3 runs to 12 residues. Per the germline V gene, CDR1 is MNHEY and CDR2 is SVGAGI. V was clipped by 5 bases and J by 13 bases, with 14 bases between them. The DNA of the CDR3 is TGTGCCAGCAGTACATCAGACGTTCCACTGTTTTTT. Its translation is CASSTSDVPLFF.

This clone is a singleton in its sample. The rearrangement links TRBV4-1 to TRBJ2-3; 12 bases are shared with TRBD2. Germline V gene sequence: CDR1 MGHRA, CDR2 YSYEKL. V dropped 5 bases and J dropped 3; count of bases not matched to a gene: 9. The CDR3 spans 17 residues. CDR3 coding DNA: TGCGCCAGCAGCACCCGACTAGCGGGAGATGAGACAGATACGCAGTATTTT. This translates into CASSTRLAGDETDTQYF.

The genes are TRBV5-4 and TRBJ2-2; 9 nucleotides align to TRBD2. CDR1 and CDR2 from the germline V gene are SGHNT and YYREEE (reference sequence). The junction had 2 bases not matched to a gene; V was cut back by 2 bases and J by 6 bases. The CDR3 is made up of 14 amino acids. Here the CDR3 reads CASSFSGRPGELFF. The CDR3 nucleotides read TGTGCCAGCAGCTTCAGCGGGAGGCCCGGGGAGCTGTTTTTT.

About this clone: The junction departs from germline at one end; a sequencing error may be responsible. The chain carries TRBV5-1 and TRBJ1-4; 9 nucleotides align to TRBD1. There are 14 residues in the CDR3. Germline-derived CDR1 and CDR2 are SGHRS and YFSETQ. The CDR3 bases are TGCGCCAGCACCTTGACAGGGGGTAGTGAAAAACTGTTTTTT. Residues: CASTLTGGSEKLFF. Using reference TRBV5-1 and TRBJ1-4 for the parts outside the CDR3, the full variable domain is KAGVTQTPRYLIKTRGQQVTLSCSPISGHRSVSWYQQTPGQGLQFLFEYFSETQRNKGNFPGRFSGRQFSNSRSEMNVSTLELGDSALYLCASTLTGGSEKLFFGSGTQLSVL.

The V gene is TRBV18, the J gene TRBJ1-3, with D unresolved. Germline CDR1 reads KGHSH; CDR2 reads LQKENI. The CDR3 covers 16 residues. Trimming cost V 3 bases and J 4 bases, with 16 bases left between them. The CDR3 protein is CASSPYAPESGNTIYF. CDR3 nucleotides: TGTGCCAGCTCACCGTACGCCCCAGAATCGGGAAACACCATATATTTT.

J is TRBJ1-1 and V is TRBV14, with 9 bases matching TRBD1. The ends lost 1 base at V and 0 bases at J; junction bases unmatched: 6. Germline V gene lookup returns CDR1 SGHDN and CDR2 FVKESK. The CDR3 has 17 amino acids. The CDR3 DNA sequence: TGTGCCAGCAGCCAAGCGGGACAGGGACCCCTGAACACTGAAGCTTTCTTT. This gives the protein CASSQAGQGPLNTEAFF.

The chain combines TRBV5-1 with TRBJ2-5; D unclear. The V gene's germline CDR1 is SGHRS and CDR2 YFSETQ. Trimming shortened V by 7 bases and J by 1 base, and 8 bases separated the two germline ends. This CDR3 comprises 12 residues. The CDR3 protein is CASRSPQETQYF. As DNA, the CDR3 is TGCGCCAGCCGGTCCCCCCAAGAGACCCAGTACTTC.

The genes are TRBV7-5 and TRBJ2-1; the table's D call, TRBD2, was not checked against the DNA. TRBV7-5 is annotated as a pseudogene. There are 13 residues in the CDR3. Here the CDR3 DNA reads TGTGCCAGAAGGATGGGGGGTTACAATGAGCAGTTCTTC. Protein sequence: CARRMGGYNEQFF.

This sequence joins TRBV5-1 and TRBJ2-7, with D tentatively TRBD2 (6 bases). The length of the CDR3 is 13 residues. Germline values: CDR1 SGHRS, CDR2 YFSETQ. V gave up 2 bases and J gave up 12 bases, with 18 bases separating them. The CDR3 bases are TGCGCCAGCAGCTTACAGAGGACACGGAGGGTGTACTTC. Translation gives CASSLQRTRRVYF.

This clone showed up just once. This chain uses TRBV9 with TRBJ2-7; D uncertain. The CDR3 runs 14 residues. V gave up 3 bases and J gave up 6 bases, with 16 bases separating them. The germline V gene encodes CDR1 SGDLS and CDR2 YYNGEE. CDR3 coding DNA: TGTGCCAGCAGCGAGACGCCTCTAGTGGCCGAGCAGTACTTC. Translating gives CASSETPLVAEQYF.

V is TRBV5-1 and J is TRBJ2-3; 8 positions match TRBD2. Losses at the gene ends were 3 bases for V and 6 bases for J; bases not matched to a gene: 6. CDR1 is SGHRS and CDR2 is YFSETQ in the germline V gene. This CDR3 is 14 amino acids long. CDR3 region: CASSSGGALDTQYF. Written as DNA, the CDR3 is TGCGCCAGCAGCTCCGGGGGGGCGTTGGATACGCAGTATTTT.

This clone occurred a few times. CDR3: CASSETRGTNEKLFF. DNA of the CDR3: TGCGCCAGCAGTGAGACTCGGGGCACTAATGAAAAACTGTTTTTT. This rearrangement joins TRBV10-1 to TRBJ1-4; D perhaps matches TRBD1 (5 bases). With 2 bases removed from V and 2 bases from J, the gap between germline ends came to 9 bases. The CDR3 consists of 15 residues. CDR1 is WNHNN and CDR2 is SYGVQD in the germline V gene (reference sequence).

This clone was detected only once. V and J are TRBV11-2 and TRBJ2-1; D may be TRBD1 (5 bases). The germline CDR1 and CDR2 sequences are SGHAT and FQNNGV. The length of the CDR3 is 16 residues. With 6 bases removed from V and 0 bases from J, the gap between germline ends came to 15 bases. The CDR3 is CASRLRRQSSYNEQFF. The CDR3 region has the DNA TGTGCCAGCAGACTGAGGCGACAGAGCTCCTACAATGAGCAGTTCTTC. Looking up the rest from reference TRBV11-2 and TRBJ2-1 gives the full variable domain: EAGVAQSPRYKIIEKRQSVAFWCNPISGHATLYWYQQILGQGPKLLIQFQNNGVVDDSQLPKDRFSAERLKGVDSTLKIQPAKLEDSAVYLCASRLRRQSSYNEQFFGPGTRLTVL.

The V and J genes are TRBV5-1 and TRBJ2-2; tentatively, D is TRBD2 (5 bases). V lost 6 bases and J lost 3, with 27 bases in between. In germline, CDR1 is SGHRS, CDR2 YFSETQ. The CDR3 loop spans 19 amino acids. The CDR3 loop reads CASTTIATGLATYTGELFF. CDR3 DNA sequence: TGCGCCAGCACCACTATAGCGACCGGGCTGGCCACTTACACCGGGGAGCTGTTTTTT. Full variable domain (missing parts from reference TRBV5-1 and TRBJ2-2): KAGVTQTPRYLIKTRGQQVTLSCSPISGHRSVSWYQQTPGQGLQFLFEYFSETQRNKGNFPGRFSGRQFSNSRSEMNVSTLELGDSALYLCASTTIATGLATYTGELFFGEGSRLTVL.

The chain recombines TRBV5-1 with TRBJ2-7; D is perhaps TRBD1 (5 bases). The CDR3 spans 13 residues. CDR1 is SGHRS and CDR2 is YFSETQ in the germline V gene. Trimming shortened V by 2 bases and J by 3 bases, and 9 bases separated the two germline ends. The CDR3 DNA sequence: TGCGCCAGCAGCTTTACAGGTAACTACGAGCAGTACTTC. Protein product: CASSFTGNYEQYF.

The rearrangement joins TRBV11-2 to TRBJ1-5, with D possibly TRBD1 on 5 matching bases. The germline V and J ends were trimmed by 5 bases and 6 bases, with 20 bases remaining between them. Germline CDR1 SGHAT, CDR2 FQNNGV. The CDR3 extends over 16 amino acids. CDR3 bases: TGTGCCAGCAGCGACCGACCGGGACCAGGGAGTCAGCCCCAGCATTTT. It codes for CASSDRPGPGSQPQHF.

This clone was seen once. The chain has TRBV2 and TRBJ1-1; no firm D call. CDR1 is SNHLY and CDR2 is FYNNEI in the germline V gene. The V end lost 6 bases, the J end lost 0 bases, and 11 bases lay between the germline ends. The CDR3 totals 14 residues. CDR3 residues: CASSIKLMNTEAFF. The DNA of the CDR3 is TGTGCCAGCAGCATCAAACTAATGAACACTGAAGCTTTCTTT.

The chain carries TRBV7-2 and TRBJ2-1; 9 nucleotides align to TRBD2. The CDR3 totals 19 residues. J gave up 9 bases and V 1 base, and 19 bases lay outside the gene matches. Germline CDR1 is SGHTA and CDR2 is FQGNSA. The CDR3 spells CASSLGVSSGKPESFEQFF. The DNA for the CDR3 is TGTGCCAGCAGCTTAGGGGTTTCTAGCGGGAAGCCCGAATCTTTTGAGCAGTTCTTC.

The rearrangement uses TRBV27 and TRBJ1-5; the match to TRBD1 covers 7 bases. The CDR3 covers 14 residues. V gave up 6 bases and J gave up 3 bases; unmatched junction bases: 5. Looked up from germline, CDR1 is MNHEY and CDR2 is SMNVEV (reference sequence). The CDR3 DNA follows: TGTGCCAGCAGCAAAACAGGGGTCAATCAGCCCCAGCATTTT. Its translation: CASSKTGVNQPQHF.

The J gene is TRBJ1-3, the V gene TRBV10-3; D is possibly TRBD1 (5 bases). CDR1 is ENHRY, CDR2 SYGVKD, per germline. The ends were cut back, 10 bases at V and 4 bases at J, with 14 bases in the middle. This CDR3 spans 13 amino acids. CDR3 bases: TGTGCCAGCTGCAAGGGGCCGGGAAACACCATATATTTT. Its protein is CASCKGPGNTIYF.

The chain links TRBV7-6 to TRBJ1-2, with D maybe TRBD1 (5 bases). There are 17 residues in the CDR3. V lost 5 bases to trimming and J lost 3 bases, with 22 bases between them. Germline lookup yields CDR1 SGHVS and CDR2 FNYEAQ. The CDR3 nucleotides read TGTGCCAGCAGCCCGGGGGGGGGTGGAGCAAACCACTATGGCTACACCTTC. Residues: CASSPGGGGANHYGYTF.

This chain connects TRBV29-1 to TRBJ2-1; a possible D gene is TRBD1 (5 bases). Trimming stripped 7 bases from V and 0 bases from J, with 19 bases between. CDR1 is SQVTM, CDR2 ANQGSEA, per germline. The CDR3 runs to 16 residues. CDR3 bases: TGCAGCGCTCGTCGGGCAGGGCCCCCCTCCTACAATGAGCAGTTCTTC. It yields the protein CSARRAGPPSYNEQFF.

The gene calls are TRBV2 and TRBJ2-7; D might be TRBD2 (6 bases). Trimming pared 8 bases from V and 4 bases from J, leaving 12 bases between. The CDR3 is 12 residues long. CDR1 and CDR2 from the germline V gene are SNHLY and FYNNEI. The CDR3 sequence: CASGGTQYEQYF. CDR3 in DNA: TGTGCCAGCGGAGGGACCCAGTACGAGCAGTACTTC.